This TCR beta chain was identified during a study of blood T cell repertoires in COVID-19 (TCRdb year 2020). Regarding the study in general: The collaborator samples originated in the United States, Italy and Spain and spanned the acute and convalescent phases of COVID-19. The prospective study material was composed of cDNA or gDNA derived from T cells, B-cell-depleted T cells, or PBMCs. Subjects who had been exposed to COVID-19, were actively infected with it, or had recovered from it provided the deeply sampled blood TCRbeta repertoires that made up the dataset. The repertoires were released in a freely available public database intended as a resource for research on the immune response to SARS-CoV-2. Samples came from the ongoing ImmuneRACE study (first 160 participants) plus 1,254 subjects from 6 global collaborators. A de-identified subject ID, COVID-19 status, age in years and sex were almost always included in the sample metadata. Where available, HLA class I and class II types were obtained from metadata supplied by the sample provider rather than from assay-based typing. The paper as a whole reports these results and caveats: Clinical and demographic metadata were provided uncurated, with the amount varying by source and participant.

TCRbeta CDR3 regions were amplified from genomic DNA by means of the immunoSEQ Assay, a bias-controlled multiplex PCR. The published analysis was carried out like this. Within the assay, amplification of reference gene primers was used to estimate how many nucleated cells each sample contained. Sequence reads were collapsed and filtered to measure the absolute abundance of every unique TCRbeta CDR3 rearrangement. For each sample, productive Simpson clonality was calculated by taking the square root of Simpson's diversity index across productive rearrangements. The immuneACCESS repertoire file appears here via TCRdb, limited to in-frame rearrangements. These files lack a portion of the clones; in checked studies, under half of the deficit traces to unresolved V genes, and the cause of the others is not known. V, J and clone size are taken as reported in that table, and D and trimming were inferred from the DNA itself. The sample yields hundreds of thousands of clones; roughly 89% were counted once. The ten biggest clones cover approximately 2.8% of the sample.

Enrolling through a virtual design, the prospective study's participants ranged in age from roughly 18 to 89 years and lived across some 23 United States geographic areas. Cohort assignment in the prospective study relied on participant-reported clinical history from a screening survey and a study questionnaire. Mobile phlebotomists in the prospective study collected whole blood, serum and a nasopharyngeal or oropharyngeal swab from every participant. Participants in the prospective study had the option to provide additional blood draws and questionnaires over an approximately 2-month period. Prospective study blood samples were shipped either frozen or at room temperature before DNA extraction. Deletion took 0 bases off V and 3 bases off J, with a span of 9 bases between the germline ends. Including cysteine and phenylalanine, the CDR3 has 15 amino acids. Only the CDR3 portion is preserved as DNA: 45 bases, with reading frame beginning at the first base. CDR1 and CDR2 are drawn from the germline V gene: MGHRA, YSYEKL.

As to this clone: Its antigen remains unidentified. Base qualities were left out, and no much larger clone turns up one base away.

The TCR originated in a woman in her 30s with acute COVID-19. The rearrangement combines TRBV4-1 with TRBJ1-5; the D gene cannot be named for sure. Sequencing used PBMCs or T cells enriched from blood (not recorded which). The nucleotides read TGCGCCAGCAGCCAAGACGGGGTTCTCAATCAGCCCCAGCATTTT. Translated, this gives CASSQDGVLNQPQHF.